The clone carrying this TCR beta chain was seen at least ten times. A second PCR, run for roughly 7 to 11 cycles, used a sample-barcoded 5' primer plus a J-beta primer mix. Each CDR3 protein is one row after TCRdb ran MiXCR on the 5' RACE reads. The sample holds about 840,000 distinct CDR3 sequences; almost 30% are singletons and the top ten take about 9.4%. The record originates from a study of blood T cells in healthy people across ages. CDR1 is SGHTA, CDR2 FQGNSA, per germline. The CDR3 runs 14 residues. V lost 1 base, J lost 3 bases, and 2 bases stayed unmatched. These same data were also listed under a study on T cells of mothers and their children.

The source of this sequence is a woman aged 40 to 55 in good health. V gene TRBV7-2 combines with J gene TRBJ2-5; 7 nucleotides agree with TRBD1. Specimen: blood. CDR3 in amino acids: CASSLGDRKETQYF. CDR3 DNA sequence: TGTGCCAGCAGCTTAGGGGACAGAAAAGAGACCCAGTACTTC.